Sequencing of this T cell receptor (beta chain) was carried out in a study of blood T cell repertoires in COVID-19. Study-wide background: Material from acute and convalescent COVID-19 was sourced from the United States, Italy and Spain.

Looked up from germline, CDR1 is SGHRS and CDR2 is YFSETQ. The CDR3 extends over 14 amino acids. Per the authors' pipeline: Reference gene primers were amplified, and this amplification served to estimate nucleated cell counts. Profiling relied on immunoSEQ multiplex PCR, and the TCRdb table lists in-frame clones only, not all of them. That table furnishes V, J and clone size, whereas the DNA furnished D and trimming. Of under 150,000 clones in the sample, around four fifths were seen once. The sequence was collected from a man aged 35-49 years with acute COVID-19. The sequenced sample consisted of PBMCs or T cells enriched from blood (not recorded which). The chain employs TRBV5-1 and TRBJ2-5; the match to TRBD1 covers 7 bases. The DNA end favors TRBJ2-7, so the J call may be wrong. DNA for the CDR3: TGCGCCAGCAGCTTGGACAGGGGAGACGACGAGCAGTACTTC. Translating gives CASSLDRGDDEQYF.